This TCR beta chain is drawn from a study of T-cell memory formation after mild COVID-19. Study-level information: Largely, TCR clusters stayed within a single donor.

This clonotype was observed at least ten times. It was 5'RACE with constant-segment primers that produced the TCR alpha and TCR beta cDNA libraries, which carried sample barcodes and UMIs. TCRdb recomputed calls from the 5' RACE reads with MiXCR, one row per CDR3 protein. The data contain about 49,000 distinct CDR3 sequences, 7% to 8% of them singletons. The CDR3 consists of 16 residues. Deletions cut 0 bases from V and 0 bases from J, with 13 bases between. CDR1 and CDR2 from the germline V gene are SGHRS and YFSETQ. This rearrangement joins TRBV5-1 to TRBJ2-7; D could derive from TRBD1 or TRBD2 (5 bases each). Source material: PBMCs or a T cell subset sorted from them (not recorded which). This receptor was identified in a man younger than 35 who had mild COVID-19 (a few samples of this study predate the infection). Cell type and time point are not known. CDR3 in DNA: TGCGCCAGCAGCTTGGGGGACGGACCCATCTCCTACGAGCAGTACTTC. Protein: CASSLGDGPISYEQYF.